Following are 20 T cell receptor beta chains from one sample sequenced in a study of blood T cell repertoires in COVID-19. The assay was immunoSEQ multiplex PCR, and TCRdb's table has in-frame clones only and misses some. Seen here are roughly 150,000 clones, around 80% observed once, and the top ten hold roughly 5.6%. Sequencing was done on a sample of PBMCs or T cells enriched from blood (not recorded which). The source of these receptors is a man between 65 and 85 years old who had been exposed to COVID-19.

CDR3 sequence reads: CASTEQGALSSPLHF. The CDR3 nucleotides read TGTGCCAGTACCGAACAGGGGGCGCTTAGTTCACCCCTCCACTTT. The gene calls are TRBV19 and TRBJ1-6; 9 positions agree with TRBD1. The junction had 10 bases not matched to a gene; V was cut back by 7 bases and J by 9 bases. The CDR3 totals 15 residues. Germline lookup yields CDR1 LNHDA and CDR2 SQIVND (reference sequence).

The chain uses TRBV28 and TRBJ1-5, with 7 bases fitting TRBD1. From germline, CDR1 is MDHEN and CDR2 SYDVKM. The CDR3 runs 15 residues. Trimming took 5 bases from V and 5 from J; bases not matched to a gene: 9. DNA of the CDR3: TGTGCCAGCAGTCCTGGGGACAGTCACCATCAGCCCCAGCATTTT. The encoded protein is CASSPGDSHHQPQHF.

The CDR3 region has the DNA TGTGCCAGCAGCCTCAAAGGGACTAGCGGTCACAATGAGCAGTTCTTC. Protein sequence: CASSLKGTSGHNEQFF. The rearrangement joins TRBV7-2 to TRBJ2-1, with 11 nucleotides matching TRBD2. V trimming: 5 bases; J trimming: 5 bases; junction bases outside the gene matches: 8. The CDR3 spans 16 residues. The germline CDR1 and CDR2 sequences are SGHTA and FQGNSA.

This clone showed up just a few times. The V call is TRBV28, the J call TRBJ2-7, with D possibly being TRBD2 (6 bases). CDR3 length: 14 residues. Trimming pared 7 bases from V and 2 bases from J, leaving 15 bases between. Germline assignment: CDR1 MDHEN and CDR2 SYDVKM. CDR3 residues: CASKSSGTPYEQYF. In DNA, the CDR3 is TGTGCCAGCAAGAGTAGCGGAACTCCCTACGAGCAGTACTTC.

This chain links TRBV14 with TRBJ1-2; D is perhaps TRBD1 (6 bases). The V end lost 4 bases, the J end lost 4 bases, and 10 bases lay between the germline ends. The CDR3 consists of 13 residues. Per the germline V gene, CDR1 is SGHDN and CDR2 is FVKESK. The CDR3 region has the DNA TGTGCCAGCAGCCCCCTGGGGGCCTATGGCTACACCTTC. Translated: CASSPLGAYGYTF.

The chain has TRBV11-3 and TRBJ1-1, with D possibly matching TRBD1 (6 bases). Per germline, CDR1 SGHNT and CDR2 YENEEA. V was cut by 4 bases and J by 4 bases, with 10 bases left in between. This CDR3 has 13 residues. This CDR3 reads CASSSTGFTEAFF. CDR3 coding DNA: TGTGCCAGCAGCTCTACAGGGTTCACTGAAGCTTTCTTT.

This chain joins TRBV7-2 and TRBJ2-5; no definite D call. V lost 2 bases to trimming and J lost 3 bases, with 7 bases between them. The CDR3 spans 13 residues. In germline, CDR1 is SGHTA, CDR2 FQGNSA. Here the CDR3 reads CASSLRLEETQYF. CDR3 sequence (DNA): TGTGCCAGCAGCTTACGACTGGAAGAGACCCAGTACTTC.

The CDR3 here is CASSLALPGEDGYTF. The CDR3 DNA reads as TGCGCCAGCAGCTTGGCCTTACCGGGGGAGGATGGCTACACCTTC. J is TRBJ1-2 and V is TRBV5-1, with D maybe TRBD1 (5 bases). The germline gives CDR1 SGHRS, CDR2 YFSETQ. This CDR3 has 15 residues. The germline V and J ends were trimmed by 0 bases and 6 bases, with 15 bases remaining between them.

This clone was seen only once. This chain's CDR3 is CASSLTGTGANVLTF. Written as DNA, the CDR3 is TGTGCCAGCAGCCTAACAGGGACTGGGGCCAACGTCCTGACTTTC. The chain is built from TRBV5-4 and TRBJ2-6; D possibly corresponds to TRBD1 (6 bases). The CDR3 contains 15 residues. Trimming took off 4 bases at V and 2 bases at J, with 10 bases between the two ends. The germline CDR1 and CDR2 sequences are SGHNT and YYREEE (reference sequence). Filled out from reference TRBV5-4 and TRBJ2-6, the complete variable domain reads ETGVTQSPTHLIKTRGQQVTLRCSSQSGHNTVSWYQQALGQGPQFIFQYYREEENGRGNFPPRFSGLQFPNYSSELNVNALELDDSALYLCASSLTGTGANVLTFGAGSRLTVL.

The V and J genes are TRBV19 and TRBJ1-5; maybe TRBD1 (5 bases). CDR1 is LNHDA and CDR2 is SQIVND in the germline V gene (reference sequence). V shed 6 bases and J shed 6 bases, with 15 bases lying between them. This CDR3 is built from 14 residues. In DNA form, the CDR3 reads TGTGCCAGTAGCCCCATGGGGGGAGGTCAGCCCCAGCATTTT. This codes for CASSPMGGGQPQHF.

V is TRBV27 and J is TRBJ1-3; 9 bases are a match to TRBD1. The CDR3 covers 16 residues. V lost 5 bases, J lost 2 bases, and 7 bases stayed unmatched. Germline V CDR1 and CDR2: MNHEY, SMNVEV (reference sequence). The CDR3 here is CASSPRTGGPGNTIYF. For the CDR3, the DNA is TGTGCCAGCAGTCCAAGAACAGGGGGCCCTGGAAACACCATATATTTT.

V gene TRBV4-2 combines with J gene TRBJ2-2; possible D gene TRBD1, 5 bases. V gave up 0 bases and J gave up 5 bases, with 7 bases separating them. CDR1 LGHNA and CDR2 YNFKEQ come from the germline V gene. The length of the CDR3 is 14 residues. CDR3 amino acids: CASSQDTGTGELFF. The CDR3 DNA sequence: TGTGCCAGCAGCCAAGATACAGGAACCGGGGAGCTGTTTTTT.

CDR3 nucleotide sequence: TGCGCCAGCAGGAGGCTATTCGCCGGGGAGCTGTTTTTT. Translated: CASRRLFAGELFF. The chain employs TRBV10-1 and TRBJ2-2; D is ambiguous. Deletions cut 6 bases from V and 6 bases from J, with 11 bases between. This CDR3 comprises 13 residues. The germline gives CDR1 WNHNN, CDR2 SYGVQD (reference sequence).

The V and J genes are TRBV11-3 and TRBJ2-2; D may be TRBD2 (5 bases). This CDR3 contains 16 residues. CDR1 is SGHNT and CDR2 is YENEEA in the germline V gene. Trimming removed 5 bases from V and 5 bases from J, with 18 bases in between. The DNA of the CDR3 is TGTGCCAGCAGCATTAGGCCCCTTACGGGGACCGGGGAGCTGTTTTTT. Amino acids: CASSIRPLTGTGELFF.

This clone was counted a few times. This chain joins TRBV20-1 and TRBJ1-4; D gene unclear. Per the germline V gene, CDR1 is DFQATT and CDR2 is SNEGSKA (reference sequence). V gave up 3 bases and J gave up 1 base, with 12 bases separating them. This CDR3 is 15 amino acids long. The CDR3 DNA is TGCAGTGCTAGTCACGGGGAGGGAACTAATGAAAAACTGTTTTTT. As protein: CSASHGEGTNEKLFF.

V gene TRBV2 combines with J gene TRBJ1-2, with 12 bases identical to TRBD1. CDR1 and CDR2 from the germline V gene are SNHLY and FYNNEI. V trimming: 6 bases; J trimming: 0 bases; junction bases outside the gene matches: 2. The CDR3 is 15 residues long. The CDR3 protein is CASRGQGAANYGYTF. CDR3 bases: TGTGCCAGCAGGGGACAGGGGGCAGCTAACTATGGCTACACCTTC.

This clone appeared a single time. V usage is TRBV6-1 and J usage is TRBJ2-7; the match to TRBD2 covers 8 bases. CDR1 is MNHNS, CDR2 SASEGT, per germline. Germline trimming cut 4 bases from V and 1 base from J; bases unmatched to any gene: 9. This CDR3 is built from 16 residues. The chain's CDR3 is CASSALASGLSYEQYF. The CDR3 bases are TGTGCCAGCAGTGCCTTAGCTAGCGGGTTATCCTACGAGCAGTACTTC.

The chain joins TRBV30 to TRBJ2-7; 10 nucleotides agree with TRBD1. The germline V gene has CDR1 GTSNPN and CDR2 SVGIG (reference sequence). This CDR3 contains 15 residues. V was clipped by 2 bases and J by 3 bases; unmatched bases: 7. The CDR3 loop reads CAWSRPGTGDYEQYF. The CDR3 coding sequence is TGTGCCTGGAGTCGCCCCGGGACAGGGGACTACGAGCAGTACTTC.

This chain connects TRBV11-2 to TRBJ1-1; D not certain. Germline-derived CDR1 and CDR2 are SGHAT and FQNNGV. CDR3 length: 14 residues. V lost 0 bases and J 10 bases, leaving 15 bases between the germline ends. Here the CDR3 DNA reads TGTGCCAGCAGCTTAGATGGGAGCCTGGAAGGAGCTTTCTTT. Its protein is CASSLDGSLEGAFF.

This chain uses TRBV7-2 with TRBJ2-3, with D hard to call. CDR1 SGHTA and CDR2 FQGNSA come from the germline V gene. V lost 3 bases and J lost 5, with 15 bases in between. The CDR3 is 15 amino acids. CDR3 nucleotide sequence: TGTGCCAGCAGCTTCGCTACCCCAGCAGGAGATACGCAGTATTTT. It codes for CASSFATPAGDTQYF. Filled out from reference TRBV7-2 and TRBJ2-3, the complete variable domain reads GAGVSQSPSNKVTEKGKDVELRCDPISGHTALYWYRQSLGQGLEFLIYFQGNSAPDKSGLPSDRFSAERTGGSVSTLTIQRTQQEDSAVYLCASSFATPAGDTQYFGPGTRLTVL.